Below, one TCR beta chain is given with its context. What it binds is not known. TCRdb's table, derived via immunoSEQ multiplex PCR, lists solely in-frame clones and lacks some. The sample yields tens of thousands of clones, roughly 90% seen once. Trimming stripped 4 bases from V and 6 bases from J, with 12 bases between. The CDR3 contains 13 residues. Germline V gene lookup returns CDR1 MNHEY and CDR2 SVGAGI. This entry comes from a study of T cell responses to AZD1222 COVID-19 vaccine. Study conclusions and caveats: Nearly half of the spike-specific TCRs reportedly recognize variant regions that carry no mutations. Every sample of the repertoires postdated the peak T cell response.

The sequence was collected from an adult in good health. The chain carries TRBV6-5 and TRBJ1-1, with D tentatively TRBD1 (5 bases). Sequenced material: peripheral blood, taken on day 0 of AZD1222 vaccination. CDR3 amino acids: CASSFTGTAEAFF. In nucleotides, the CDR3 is TGTGCCAGCAGTTTTACCGGGACCGCTGAAGCTTTCTTT.